Listed here are 3 T cell receptor beta chains from one sample, sequenced in a study of identical twins. TCRdb independently ran MiXCR on the 5' RACE reads; one entry per CDR3 protein. The sample has around 250,000 distinct CDR3 sequences; about 12% are singletons. In addition, the sample was reused for a study of yellow fever vaccine responses in identical twins.

Sequenced sample: memory (CD45RO+) T cells sorted from blood. Receptor source: a woman between 18 and 30 years old in good health.

The rearrangement uses TRBV6-1 and TRBJ2-1; 11 bases agree with TRBD2. V trimming: 5 bases; J trimming: 3 bases; junction bases outside the gene matches: 3. This CDR3 is 15 amino acids long. From germline, CDR1 is MNHNS and CDR2 SASEGT. The CDR3 DNA sequence: TGTGCCAGCAGTCTAGCGGGGGGCGTCTACAATGAGCAGTTCTTC. This sequence encodes CASSLAGGVYNEQFF.

A few counts support this clonotype. V usage is TRBV12-3 or TRBV12-4 and J usage is TRBJ2-3; D gene unclear. The CDR3 spans 14 residues. V lost 7 bases and J 0 bases, leaving 11 bases between the germline ends. The CDR3 DNA reads TGTGCCAGCACCCTGGGAATCAGCACAGATACGCAGTATTTT. It specifies CASTLGISTDTQYF.

This clonotype was observed many times. This chain connects TRBV12-5 to TRBJ2-1; 7 positions agree with TRBD2. The V gene's germline CDR1 is LGHNT and CDR2 FRNRAP. The CDR3 length is 12 residues. V shed 8 bases, J shed 9 bases, and the junction held 7 bases outside the gene matches. Here the CDR3 reads CASSEAGAEQFF. CDR3 nucleotides: TGTGCTAGTTCCGAGGCGGGAGCTGAGCAGTTCTTC.